This entry lists 21 T cell receptor beta chains sequenced from one sample in a study of CD4+ T cells in melanoma. The table came from immunoSEQ multiplex PCR; TCRdb's copy has only in-frame clones and leaves some out. The repertoire has 9,900 or so clones, 69% of them found once; the top ten carry about 20%. The sequenced sample was peripheral blood. The receptors derive from a human donor with melanoma.

The chain couples TRBV7-2 to TRBJ2-5; tentatively, D is TRBD2 (6 bases). From germline, CDR1 is SGHTA and CDR2 FQGNSA. V lost 3 bases to trimming and J lost 5 bases, with 16 bases between them. CDR3 length: 15 amino acids. The DNA for the CDR3 is TGTGCCAGCAGCTTTAACGCCCGGGGGATCGAGACCCAGTACTTC. It codes for CASSFNARGIETQYF.

The genes are TRBV5-1 and TRBJ2-7, with no clear D. The CDR3 spans 11 residues. V lost 4 bases and J 3 bases, leaving 5 bases between the germline ends. Germline assignment: CDR1 SGHRS and CDR2 YFSETQ. In DNA, the CDR3 is TGCGCCAGCAGCGCTAACTACGAGCAGTACTTC. This translates into CASSANYEQYF.

The chain is built from TRBV29-1 and TRBJ2-3, with D unclear. Trimming cost V 2 bases and J 0 bases, with 3 bases left between them. Germline lookup yields CDR1 SQVTM and CDR2 ANQGSEA. This CDR3 region has 12 residues. The CDR3 bases are TGCAGCGTTGAACAAAGCACAGATACGCAGTATTTT. Amino acid sequence: CSVEQSTDTQYF.

V and J are TRBV6-6 and TRBJ2-7; 8 bases are a match to TRBD1. The CDR3 is 15 amino acids. The V gene's germline CDR1 is MNHNY and CDR2 SVGAGI (reference sequence). V lost 6 bases to trimming and J lost 5 bases; unmatched junction nucleotides: 12. The DNA of the CDR3 is TGTGCCAGCAGACTCAGGGGGCGCGGTAACCACGAGCAGTACTTC. As protein: CASRLRGRGNHEQYF.

The rearrangement joins TRBV21-1 to TRBJ1-2. TRBV21-1 is a listed pseudogene. CDR3 length equals 14 residues. CDR3 coding DNA: TGTGCCAGCAGCAAAGAAGTCACTAACTATGGCTACACCTTC. Protein: CASSKEVTNYGYTF.

The chain joins TRBV5-4 to TRBJ2-3, with D possibly TRBD2 on 6 matching bases. The CDR3 sequence is 14 residues long. V shed 5 bases and J shed 0 bases, with 10 bases lying between them. Looked up from germline, CDR1 is SGHNT and CDR2 is YYREEE (reference sequence). The CDR3 loop reads CASRPGRSTDTQYF. DNA of the CDR3: TGTGCCAGCAGACCCGGGAGAAGCACAGATACGCAGTATTTT.

V and J are TRBV2 and TRBJ2-5; 8 bases line up with TRBD1. The CDR3 totals 14 residues. Germline CDR1 reads SNHLY; CDR2 reads FYNNEI. The junction had 7 bases not matched to a gene; V was cut back by 5 bases and J by 5 bases. The CDR3 sequence: CASSPLTGEETQYF. The CDR3 nucleotides are TGTGCCAGCAGTCCCTTGACAGGGGAGGAGACCCAGTACTTC. Full variable domain (remainder filled in from reference TRBV2 and TRBJ2-5): EPEVTQTPSHQVTQMGQEVILRCVPISNHLYFYWYRQILGQKVEFLVSFYNNEISEKSEIFDDQFSVERPDGSNFTLKIRSTKLEDSAMYFCASSPLTGEETQYFGPGTRLLVL.

This clone was seen only once. J is TRBJ2-7 and V is TRBV2; TRBD1 is a possible D gene (6 bases). The CDR3 spans 13 residues. Trimming took off 6 bases at V and 5 bases at J, with 14 bases between the two ends. Germline V gene data show CDR1 as SNHLY and CDR2 as FYNNEI. In DNA, the CDR3 is TGTGCCAGCAGAGATCACAGGGTCAACGAGCAGTACTTC. This translates into CASRDHRVNEQYF.

This chain connects TRBV18 to TRBJ2-1; no firm D call. From germline, CDR1 is KGHSH and CDR2 LQKENI. V lost 1 base and J 8 bases, leaving 15 bases between the germline ends. The CDR3 has 15 amino acids. CDR3 in amino acids: CASSPRSRLFDEQFF. CDR3 bases: TGTGCCAGCTCACCACGGTCTAGGTTGTTCGATGAGCAGTTCTTC.

V gene TRBV5-6 combines with J gene TRBJ2-7, with 15 bases identical to TRBD2. CDR1 is SGHDT and CDR2 is YYEEEE in the germline V gene. The CDR3 covers 16 residues. Trimming removed 4 bases from V and 5 bases from J; junction bases left unmatched: 7. Here the CDR3 reads CASSRGLAGGRDEQYF. CDR3 coding DNA: TGTGCCAGCAGCCGGGGACTAGCGGGGGGCCGGGACGAGCAGTACTTC. Filled out from reference TRBV5-6 and TRBJ2-7, the complete variable domain reads DAGVTQSPTHLIKTRGQQVTLRCSPKSGHDTVSWYQQALGQGPQFIFQYYEEEERQRGNFPDRFSGHQFPNYSSELNVNALLLGDSALYLCASSRGLAGGRDEQYFGPGTRLTVT.

There are a few counts of this clone. The genes are TRBV6-1 and TRBJ2-7, with TRBD1 identical over 9 bases. Trimming took 4 bases from V and 3 from J; bases not matched to a gene: 4. CDR3 length: 14 residues. Per germline, CDR1 MNHNS and CDR2 SASEGT. CDR3 in DNA: TGTGCCAGCAGTGCGGGGACAGGGAACTACGAGCAGTACTTC. Translating gives CASSAGTGNYEQYF.

The chain couples TRBV5-4 to TRBJ2-1; D may be TRBD1 (5 bases). The CDR3 runs to 15 residues. CDR1 and CDR2 (germline): SGHNT, YYREEE (reference sequence). V shed 4 bases and J shed 3 bases, with 14 bases lying between them. The CDR3 DNA is TGTGCCAGCAGCCCCGGCAGGGCGGACTACAATGAGCAGTTCTTC. It is translated as CASSPGRADYNEQFF. The variable domain in full, completed from reference TRBV5-4 and TRBJ2-1, reads ETGVTQSPTHLIKTRGQQVTLRCSSQSGHNTVSWYQQALGQGPQFIFQYYREEENGRGNFPPRFSGLQFPNYSSELNVNALELDDSALYLCASSPGRADYNEQFFGPGTRLTVL.

V is TRBV30 and J is TRBJ2-1; D gene unclear. The CDR3 has 15 amino acids. V gave up 0 bases and J gave up 1 base, with 10 bases separating them. In germline, CDR1 is GTSNPN, CDR2 SVGIG (reference sequence). The CDR3 spells CAWSVKGWSYNEQFF. DNA for the CDR3: TGTGCCTGGAGTGTAAAGGGTTGGTCCTACAATGAGCAGTTCTTC.

The chain carries TRBV6-1 and TRBJ1-3, with a weak D call TRBD1 (5 bases). CDR3 length: 15 amino acids. Per germline, CDR1 MNHNS and CDR2 SASEGT. V lost 6 bases to trimming and J lost 0 bases, with 12 bases between them. DNA of the CDR3: TGTGCCAGCAGCGGGACGGGCTTCTCTGGAAACACCATATATTTT. Amino acid sequence: CASSGTGFSGNTIYF.

V gene TRBV5-6 combines with J gene TRBJ2-7, with D hard to call. Trimming pared 4 bases from V and 1 base from J, leaving 15 bases between. Germline V gives CDR1 SGHDT, CDR2 YYEEEE. The CDR3 contains 15 residues. The CDR3 is CASSHDMGASYEQYF. The DNA for the CDR3 is TGTGCCAGCAGCCACGACATGGGCGCTTCCTACGAGCAGTACTTC.

V usage is TRBV4-1 and J usage is TRBJ1-2, with TRBD1 matching over 10 bases. The CDR3 sequence is 14 residues long. The trim removed 10 bases at V and 2 bases at J, leaving 7 bases unmatched. The germline V gene encodes CDR1 MGHRA and CDR2 YSYEKL. CDR3 protein: CATRGQGGNYGYTF. CDR3 in DNA: TGCGCCACTCGCGGACAGGGGGGGAACTATGGCTACACCTTC.

This clone was counted a few times. The rearrangement joins TRBV2 to TRBJ2-7; a weak D match, TRBD2 (5 bases). V shed 7 bases and J shed 5 bases, with 12 bases lying between them. Germline values: CDR1 SNHLY, CDR2 FYNNEI. The CDR3 is 12 amino acids. This CDR3 reads CASMRVEDEQYF. CDR3 nucleotide sequence: TGTGCCAGCATGAGGGTCGAGGACGAGCAGTACTTC.

The chain recombines TRBV18 with TRBJ1-1, with 8 positions matching TRBD1. Losses at the gene ends were 3 bases for V and 3 bases for J; bases not matched to a gene: 9. This CDR3 has 16 amino acids. Germline CDR1 is KGHSH and CDR2 is LQKENI. CDR3 protein: CASSPNLQGGDTEAFF. CDR3 sequence (DNA): TGTGCCAGCTCACCGAATCTACAGGGGGGCGACACTGAAGCTTTCTTT.

The chain uses TRBV7-2 and TRBJ1-2, with a weak D call TRBD1 (6 bases). The CDR3 contains 15 residues. CDR1 is SGHTA, CDR2 FQGNSA, per germline. The ends were cut back, 5 bases at V and 1 base at J, with 14 bases in the middle. The CDR3 sequence is CASSPRDIINYGYTF. CDR3 nucleotides: TGTGCCAGCAGCCCCCGGGACATAATTAACTATGGCTACACCTTC.

This clone was observed once. The chain has TRBV9 and TRBJ2-5; 10 bases match TRBD2. Losses at the gene ends were 4 bases for V and 0 bases for J; bases not matched to a gene: 3. The germline V gene encodes CDR1 SGDLS and CDR2 YYNGEE. The CDR3 spans 15 residues. The CDR3 DNA sequence: TGTGCCAGCAGCCTTAGCGGGGGGTACCAAGAGACCCAGTACTTC. Translating gives CASSLSGGYQETQYF.

The chain joins TRBV7-3 to TRBJ2-3, with 8 bases matching TRBD1. CDR1 SGHTA and CDR2 FQGTGA come from the germline V gene. The trim removed 1 base at V and 1 base at J, leaving 4 bases unmatched. This CDR3 has 16 residues. DNA for the CDR3: TGTGCCAGCAGCTTAAGAGGACAGGGCGGCACAGATACGCAGTATTTT. The encoded protein is CASSLRGQGGTDTQYF.